The source of this T cell receptor beta chain is a study of OX40 agonist ivuxolimab in advanced cancers. Study-wide background: Eligibility rules accepted prior anti-PD-1, anti-PD-L1 or anti-CTLA-4 therapy, and 35% to 45% had some. The study's findings and limits: Clonal expansion in partial responders at 0.1-3.0 mg/kg ranked among the lowest.

Points on this clone: Its target is unknown.

The data were produced by immunoSEQ multiplex PCR, yet TCRdb's version contains in-frame clones alone and is incomplete. The sample lists 80,000 or so clones; 86% were seen once. CDR1 and CDR2 (germline): SNHLY, FYNNEI. This CDR3 spans 14 amino acids. The V and J ends lost 7 bases and 8 bases, in that order; junction bases with no gene match: 5. The origin of this receptor is an adult with an advanced solid tumor such as melanoma, head and neck, liver or kidney cancer. The sequencing here drew on CD4+ or CD8+ T cells sorted from blood, taken in a trial of the OX40 agonist ivuxolimab. The chain has TRBV2 and TRBJ2-1, with TRBD2 matching over 13 bases. The CDR3 sequence: CASMRTSGSYEQFF. CDR3 DNA: TGTGCCAGCATGCGGACTAGCGGGAGCTATGAGCAGTTCTTC.